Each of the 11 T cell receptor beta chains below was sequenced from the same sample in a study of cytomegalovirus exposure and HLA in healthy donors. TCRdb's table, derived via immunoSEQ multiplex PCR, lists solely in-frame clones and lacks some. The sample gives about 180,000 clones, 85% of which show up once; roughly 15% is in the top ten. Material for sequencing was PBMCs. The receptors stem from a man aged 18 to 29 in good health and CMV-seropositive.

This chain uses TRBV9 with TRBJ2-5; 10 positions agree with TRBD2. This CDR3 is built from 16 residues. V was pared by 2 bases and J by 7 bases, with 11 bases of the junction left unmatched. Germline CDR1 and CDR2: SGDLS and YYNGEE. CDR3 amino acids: CASSVGPGLAKGTQYF. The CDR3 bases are TGTGCCAGCAGCGTCGGACCGGGACTAGCGAAGGGGACCCAGTACTTC.

The CDR3 region is CASSVGTSGSYEQYF. The CDR3 DNA reads TGTGCCAGCAGCGTCGGGACTAGCGGGAGCTACGAGCAGTACTTC. The V and J genes are TRBV7-7 and TRBJ2-7; TRBD2 agrees at 14 bases. This CDR3 has 15 residues. The V gene end was trimmed by 5 bases and the J gene end by 3 bases; junction bases not matched to a gene: 3. Germline values: CDR1 SSHAT, CDR2 FNYEAQ (reference sequence).

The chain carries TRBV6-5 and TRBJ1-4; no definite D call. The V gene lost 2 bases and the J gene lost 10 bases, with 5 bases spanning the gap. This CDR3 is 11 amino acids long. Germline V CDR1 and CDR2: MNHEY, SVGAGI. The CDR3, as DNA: TGTGCCAGCAGTTACGGAGGAAAACTGTTTTTT. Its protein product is CASSYGGKLFF.

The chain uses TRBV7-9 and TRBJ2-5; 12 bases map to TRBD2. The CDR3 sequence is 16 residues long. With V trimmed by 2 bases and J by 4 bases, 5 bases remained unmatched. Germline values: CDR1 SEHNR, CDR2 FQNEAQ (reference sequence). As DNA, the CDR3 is TGTGCCAGCAGCTTATCTAGCGGGGGGGCCGGAGAGACCCAGTACTTC. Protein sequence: CASSLSSGGAGETQYF.

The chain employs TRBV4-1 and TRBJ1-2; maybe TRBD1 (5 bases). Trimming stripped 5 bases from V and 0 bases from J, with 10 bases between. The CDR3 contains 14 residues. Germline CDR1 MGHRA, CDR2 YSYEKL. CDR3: CASSAGGSNYGYTF. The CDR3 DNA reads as TGCGCCAGCAGCGCGGGGGGTTCTAACTATGGCTACACCTTC.

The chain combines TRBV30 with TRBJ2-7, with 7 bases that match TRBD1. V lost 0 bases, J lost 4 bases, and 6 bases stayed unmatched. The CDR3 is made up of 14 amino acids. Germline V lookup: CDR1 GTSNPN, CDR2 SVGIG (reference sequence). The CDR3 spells CAWSVHDRDYEQYF. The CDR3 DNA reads TGTGCCTGGAGTGTACATGACAGGGATTACGAGCAGTACTTC. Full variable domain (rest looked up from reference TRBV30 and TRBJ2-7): SQTIHQWPATLVQPVGSPLSLECTVEGTSNPNLYWYRQAAGRGLQLLFYSVGIGQISSEVPQNLSASRPQDRQFILSSKKLLLSDSGFYLCAWSVHDRDYEQYFGPGTRLTVT.

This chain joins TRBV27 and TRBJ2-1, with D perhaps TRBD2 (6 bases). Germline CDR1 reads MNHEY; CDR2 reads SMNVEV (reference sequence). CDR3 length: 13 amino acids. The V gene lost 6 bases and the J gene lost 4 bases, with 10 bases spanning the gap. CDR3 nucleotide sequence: TGTGCCAGCAGAGCGGGCCATTACAATGAGCAGTTCTTC. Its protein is CASRAGHYNEQFF.

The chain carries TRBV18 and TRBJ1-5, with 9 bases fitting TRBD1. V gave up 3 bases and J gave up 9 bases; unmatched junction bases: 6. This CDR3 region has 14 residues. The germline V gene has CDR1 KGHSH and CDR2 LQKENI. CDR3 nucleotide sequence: TGTGCCAGCTCACCCTGGGACAGGGAGCCGCCCCAGCATTTT. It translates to CASSPWDREPPQHF.

This CDR3 is CASSYMYQPQHF. Written as DNA, the CDR3 is TGTGCCAGTAGTTACATGTATCAGCCCCAGCATTTT. The chain is built from TRBV19 and TRBJ1-5; D not certain. CDR1 is LNHDA and CDR2 is SQIVND in the germline V gene (reference sequence). Trimming stripped 5 bases from V and 5 bases from J, with 7 bases between. The CDR3 runs 12 residues.

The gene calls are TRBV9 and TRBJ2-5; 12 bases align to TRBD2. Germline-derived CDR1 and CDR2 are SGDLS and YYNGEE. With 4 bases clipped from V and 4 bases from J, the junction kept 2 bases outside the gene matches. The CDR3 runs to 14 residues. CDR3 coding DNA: TGTGCCAGCAGCTTGGGACTAGCGGGAGAGACCCAGTACTTC. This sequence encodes CASSLGLAGETQYF.

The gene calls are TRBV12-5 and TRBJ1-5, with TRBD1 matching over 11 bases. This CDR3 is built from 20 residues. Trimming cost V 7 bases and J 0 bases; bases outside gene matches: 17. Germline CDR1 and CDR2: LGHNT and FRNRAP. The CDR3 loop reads CASVTLRGTGGPYSNQPQHF. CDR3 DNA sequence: TGTGCTAGTGTTACTTTACGCGGGACAGGGGGTCCTTATAGCAATCAGCCCCAGCATTTT.